The 21 T cell receptor beta chains presented below share a single source sample, sequenced in a study of blood T cell repertoires in COVID-19. Some clones are missing from TCRdb's copy, which holds only in-frame ones; the method was immunoSEQ multiplex PCR. The repertoire includes a few hundred thousand clones, roughly 80% of them detected once, and approximately 3.2% sits in the top ten. Sequencing used peripheral blood. Receptor source: a woman between 18 and 29 years old with acute or convalescent COVID-19.

This chain joins TRBV7-9 and TRBJ2-1; 7 bases fit TRBD2. This CDR3 region has 16 residues. With V trimmed by 6 bases and J by 4 bases, 12 bases remained unmatched. Germline V gives CDR1 SEHNR, CDR2 FQNEAQ (reference sequence). The CDR3 is CASRPLRVAGYNEQFF. The CDR3 DNA follows: TGTGCCAGCAGACCCCTTAGGGTAGCGGGTTACAATGAGCAGTTCTTC.

The chain uses TRBV10-3 and TRBJ2-7, with D tentatively TRBD1 (6 bases). Trimming cost V 6 bases and J 6 bases, with 18 bases left between them. There are 14 residues in the CDR3. Germline assignment: CDR1 ENHRY and CDR2 SYGVKD. In DNA, the CDR3 is TGTGCCATCAGGTCCGATACAGGGCCCCTCGAGCAGTACTTC. Translation: CAIRSDTGPLEQYF.

The chain combines TRBV19 with TRBJ1-2; TRBD1 matches at 10 bases. CDR1 and CDR2 from the germline V gene are LNHDA and SQIVND (reference sequence). After removal of 4 bases from V and 3 bases from J, the junction contained 2 bases not matched to a gene. The CDR3 is 14 residues long. CDR3 in DNA: TGTGCCAGTAGTAGAGACAGGGGGCACTATGGCTACACCTTC. Residues: CASSRDRGHYGYTF.

The chain is built from TRBV10-1 and TRBJ1-1, with D unclear. The CDR3 is made up of 14 amino acids. V lost 2 bases and J lost 1, with 8 bases in between. Germline loops: CDR1 WNHNN, CDR2 SYGVQD (reference sequence). In nucleotides, the CDR3 is TGCGCCAGCAGTGAGGATAGTGGGAACACTGAAGCTTTCTTT. Its translation is CASSEDSGNTEAFF.

The CDR3 coding sequence is TGCGCCAGCAGTGAGAGGTCGCCCGAGGGCAATCAGCCCCAGCATTTT. This sequence encodes CASSERSPEGNQPQHF. The chain carries TRBV10-1 and TRBJ1-5; D remains unclear. The germline gives CDR1 WNHNN, CDR2 SYGVQD (reference sequence). The CDR3 contains 16 residues. Trimming stripped 2 bases from V and 2 bases from J, with 13 bases between.

This clone has a single count. The chain uses TRBV6-5 and TRBJ1-2; TRBD1 is a possible D gene (6 bases). Trimming left V 3 bases short and J 6 bases short, with 11 bases between. The CDR3 has 13 residues. Germline V gene lookup returns CDR1 MNHEY and CDR2 SVGAGI. CDR3: CASSYRTGHGYTF. CDR3 in DNA: TGTGCCAGCAGTTATAGAACAGGGCATGGCTACACCTTC.

This clone was detected only a few times. The chain couples TRBV7-2 to TRBJ2-1; D is perhaps TRBD2 (6 bases). Per the germline V gene, CDR1 is SGHTA and CDR2 is FQGNSA. V was trimmed by 0 bases and J by 4 bases, leaving 10 bases between them. CDR3 length equals 15 residues. The CDR3 DNA reads as TGTGCCAGCAGCTTAGCCGGCGGGGAGTACAATGAGCAGTTCTTC. Translation: CASSLAGGEYNEQFF.

This clone occurred a few times. V is TRBV25-1 and J is TRBJ2-1, with TRBD2 matching over 7 bases. The germline CDR1 and CDR2 sequences are MGHDK and SYGVNS. The CDR3 spans 15 residues. V was pared by 1 base and J by 5 bases, with 5 bases of the junction left unmatched. The CDR3 sequence is CASSESLAADNEQFF. In DNA form, the CDR3 reads TGTGCCAGCAGTGAATCCCTAGCGGCCGACAATGAGCAGTTCTTC.

The V and J genes are TRBV7-2 and TRBJ1-2, with D uncertain. With 5 bases removed from V and 4 bases from J, the gap between germline ends came to 14 bases. Germline-derived CDR1 and CDR2 are SGHTA and FQGNSA. This CDR3 has 14 amino acids. CDR3 loop: CASSPRWQAYGYTF. In DNA, the CDR3 is TGTGCCAGCAGCCCCCGATGGCAGGCCTATGGCTACACCTTC.

The rearrangement links TRBV10-3 to TRBJ1-5; 10 positions agree with TRBD1. Trimming cost V 10 bases and J 5 bases; bases outside gene matches: 2. This CDR3 region has 12 residues. Germline V gives CDR1 ENHRY, CDR2 SYGVKD. The CDR3 protein is CATGQGDQPQHF. As DNA, the CDR3 is TGTGCCACAGGACAGGGGGATCAGCCCCAGCATTTT.

This clone has a handful of counts. This chain joins TRBV5-1 and TRBJ1-3, with D possibly being TRBD1 (6 bases). Germline V gene lookup returns CDR1 SGHRS and CDR2 YFSETQ. The CDR3 consists of 14 residues. V lost 0 bases and J lost 8, with 12 bases in between. The CDR3 bases are TGCGCCAGCAGCTTGGAAGGGGGACGACACACCATATATTTT. This sequence encodes CASSLEGGRHTIYF.

The chain is built from TRBV15 and TRBJ2-1; 9 bases are shared with TRBD2. Unmatched junction bases numbered 21, after V lost 0 bases and J lost 6 bases. Germline values: CDR1 LNHNV, CDR2 YYDKDF (reference sequence). The CDR3 spans 21 residues. The CDR3 nucleotides are TGTGCCACCAGCAGAGATGGCCTAGGGCGCGGGAGGGCCACCGTTGCCAATGAGCAGTTCTTC. Translation gives CATSRDGLGRGRATVANEQFF.

This clone was observed a handful of times. This chain links TRBV3-1 (or the pseudogene TRBV3-2) with TRBJ1-4, with 7 bases fitting TRBD1. Germline V gives CDR1 LGHDT, CDR2 YNNKEL (reference sequence). Trimming cost V 6 bases and J 3 bases; bases outside gene matches: 7. This CDR3 contains 15 residues. Written as DNA, the CDR3 is TGTGCCAGCAGTCGCGGGGACAGAGCTAATGAAAAACTGTTTTTT. This translates into CASSRGDRANEKLFF.

The chain combines TRBV12-3 or TRBV12-4 with TRBJ2-7; 7 bases are a match to TRBD2. The CDR3 loop spans 12 amino acids. Losses at the gene ends were 3 bases for V and 6 bases for J; bases not matched to a gene: 2. The chain's CDR3 is CASSLGGVEQYF. The DNA for the CDR3 is TGTGCCAGCAGTTTGGGAGGGGTCGAGCAGTACTTC.

The rearrangement uses TRBV10-3 and TRBJ2-7, with 9 bases aligning to TRBD2. Germline V gives CDR1 ENHRY, CDR2 SYGVKD. The CDR3 spans 15 residues. V lost 4 bases, J lost 1 base, and 5 bases stayed unmatched. The CDR3 nucleotides read TGTGCCATCAGTGCTGAAGCGGGAGGATCCTACGAGCAGTACTTC. Protein sequence: CAISAEAGGSYEQYF.

The chain carries TRBV2 and TRBJ1-5; 8 bases map to TRBD1. The CDR3 extends over 14 amino acids. After removal of 5 bases from V and 3 bases from J, the junction contained 3 bases not matched to a gene. Germline V gene lookup returns CDR1 SNHLY and CDR2 FYNNEI. The CDR3 here is CASSPDRVNQPQHF. In DNA, the CDR3 is TGTGCCAGCAGTCCGGACAGGGTCAATCAGCCCCAGCATTTT.

V usage is TRBV28 and J usage is TRBJ1-1, with 10 positions matching TRBD1. Germline CDR1 and CDR2: MDHEN and SYDVKM. The J segment lost 0 bases and the V segment lost 5 bases, leaving 6 bases of the junction unmatched. The CDR3 is 16 residues long. The CDR3 sequence: CASSLDRGLMNTEAFF. In DNA, the CDR3 is TGTGCCAGCAGTCTCGACAGGGGGCTCATGAACACTGAAGCTTTCTTT.

A remark on this clone: Other DNA sequences in the same sample also yield this CDR3. V is TRBV18 and J is TRBJ2-3; 9 nucleotides match TRBD2. V lost 3 bases, J lost 3 bases, and 1 base stayed unmatched. The CDR3 spans 14 residues. Germline CDR1 reads KGHSH; CDR2 reads LQKENI. In DNA form, the CDR3 reads TGTGCCAGCTCACCGACTAGCGGAACAGATACGCAGTATTTT. Translated: CASSPTSGTDTQYF.

The chain links TRBV29-1 to TRBJ2-5, with 10 nucleotides matching TRBD1. The CDR3 loop spans 14 amino acids. The germline gives CDR1 SQVTM, CDR2 ANQGSEA. The ends lost 8 bases at V and 2 bases at J; junction bases unmatched: 8. The CDR3 DNA is TGCAGCCATTTGGACAGGGGGGTACAAGAGACCCAGTACTTC. It codes for CSHLDRGVQETQYF.

The chain combines TRBV5-1 with TRBJ2-1; D not resolved. Germline V gene sequence: CDR1 SGHRS, CDR2 YFSETQ. The V gene lost 3 bases and the J gene lost 8 bases, with 9 bases spanning the gap. The CDR3 is 12 residues long. In DNA, the CDR3 is TGCGCCAGCAGCTACCAAGGAGATGAGCAGTTCTTC. It yields the protein CASSYQGDEQFF.

This chain joins TRBV27 and TRBJ2-5; TRBD1 aligns across 7 bases. CDR1 is MNHEY and CDR2 is SMNVEV in the germline V gene (reference sequence). The CDR3 consists of 14 residues. With 4 bases clipped from V and 4 bases from J, the junction kept 6 bases outside the gene matches. CDR3 sequence: CASSSWTGRETQYF. Written as DNA, the CDR3 is TGTGCCAGCAGTTCCTGGACAGGTCGAGAGACCCAGTACTTC.